This TCR beta chain emerged from a study of control samples from healthy donors and cancer patients. This clone was detected only once. Produced via immunoSEQ multiplex PCR; TCRdb's table is partial and in-frame only. The repertoire holds around 140,000 clones, with roughly nine tenths as singletons. Germline CDR1 and CDR2: SGHDN and FVKESK. The CDR3 runs 15 residues. The V and J ends lost 2 bases and 1 base, in that order; junction bases with no gene match: 4. The sequencing sample was made of blood. The chain uses TRBV14 and TRBJ1-1; 7 bases are shared with TRBD1. The source is a man aged 18 to 29 in good health. The CDR3 sequence: CASSQHRGSNTEAFF. CDR3 sequence (DNA): TGTGCCAGCAGCCAACACAGGGGATCGAACACTGAAGCTTTCTTT.